The 3 T cell receptor beta chains below were found in one sample sequenced in a study of shared clonotypes between healthy human individuals. Measured with immunoSEQ multiplex PCR; TCRdb has only the in-frame clones, and not every one. The sample lists 850,000 to 1,200,000 clones, about 75% seen once, with 1.4% in the top ten. The sample was memory CD4+ T cells sorted from blood. Regarding subset: CD45RA-negative fraction. The receptors stem from a man aged 18 to 29 in good health.

This clone was seen only once. The V and J genes are TRBV6-6 and TRBJ1-5; D is unresolved. This CDR3 has 16 amino acids. Trimming removed 2 bases at V and 4 bases at J, with 15 bases between. Germline assignment: CDR1 MNHNY and CDR2 SVGAGI (reference sequence). The CDR3 loop is CASSYPGRPENQPQHF. CDR3 DNA: TGTGCCAGCAGTTACCCCGGACGGCCTGAGAATCAGCCCCAGCATTTT.

The gene calls are TRBV6-5 and TRBJ2-1, with 8 bases lining up with TRBD1. Trimming took 6 bases from V and 7 from J; bases not matched to a gene: 5. CDR3 size: 13 residues. Per germline, CDR1 MNHEY and CDR2 SVGAGI. The DNA of the CDR3 is TGTGCCAGCAGGAAGACAGGGGTGAATGAGCAGTTCTTC. It translates to CASRKTGVNEQFF.

J is TRBJ2-3 and V is TRBV4-1; TRBD2 matches at 9 bases. V shed 4 bases and J 1 base; nucleotides not matched to a gene: 6. CDR3 length equals 16 residues. Per the germline V gene, CDR1 is MGHRA and CDR2 is YSYEKL. CDR3 coding DNA: TGCGCCAGCAGCCTACGCGGGGGGGCGGGCACAGATACGCAGTATTTT. This gives the protein CASSLRGGAGTDTQYF.